This TCR beta chain stems from a study of beta chain features in type 1 diabetes. Expressed TCRB transcripts got sequenced, as all isolated RNA was reverse transcribed. Some clones are missing from TCRdb's copy, which holds only in-frame ones; the method was immunoSEQ multiplex PCR. Seen here are 120,000 to 150,000 clones, around an eighth observed once, and the top ten hold roughly 1.3%. The V gene's germline CDR1 is MNHEY and CDR2 SVGAGI. This CDR3 has 13 amino acids. The V gene lost 2 bases and the J gene lost 4 bases, with 8 bases spanning the gap. General study results and limits: There was a moderate but significant shortening of TCRB CDR3s in all four CD4+ subsets of Type 1 diabetes patients. PCR could preferentially amplify shorter templates, alike in patients and controls.

The table lists this clone with a few counts. Its specificity is unknown. The chain joins TRBV6-5 to TRBJ2-5; tentatively, D is TRBD2 (5 bases). Sequencing was done on a sample of central memory CD4+ T cells from blood. The origin of this receptor is a young man with type 1 diabetes. The CDR3, as DNA: TGTGCCAGCAGTTACCGGGGTCGAGAGACCCAGTACTTC. It translates to CASSYRGRETQYF.